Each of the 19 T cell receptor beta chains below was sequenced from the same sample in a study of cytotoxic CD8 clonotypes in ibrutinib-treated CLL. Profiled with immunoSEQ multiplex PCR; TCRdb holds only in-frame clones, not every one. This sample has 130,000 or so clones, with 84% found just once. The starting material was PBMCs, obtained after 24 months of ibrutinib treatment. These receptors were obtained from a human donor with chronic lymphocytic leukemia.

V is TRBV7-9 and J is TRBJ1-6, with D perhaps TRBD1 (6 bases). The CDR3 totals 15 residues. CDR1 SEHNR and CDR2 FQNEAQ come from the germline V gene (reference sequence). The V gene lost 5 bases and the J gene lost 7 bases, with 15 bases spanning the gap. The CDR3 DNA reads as TGTGCCAGCAGCGAACAGGGTCCGCAAAATTCACCCCTCCACTTT. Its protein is CASSEQGPQNSPLHF. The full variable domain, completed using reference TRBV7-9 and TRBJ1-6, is DTGVSQNPRHKITKRGQNVTFRCDPISEHNRLYWYRQTLGQGPEFLTYFQNEAQLEKSRLLSDRFSAERPKGSFSTLEIQRTEQGDSAMYLCASSEQGPQNSPLHFGNGTRLTVT.

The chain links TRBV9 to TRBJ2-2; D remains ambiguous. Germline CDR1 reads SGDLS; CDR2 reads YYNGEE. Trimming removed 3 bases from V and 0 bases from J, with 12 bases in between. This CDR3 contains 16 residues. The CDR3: CASSADLGANTGELFF. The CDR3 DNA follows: TGTGCCAGCAGCGCCGACCTTGGAGCGAACACCGGGGAGCTGTTTTTT.

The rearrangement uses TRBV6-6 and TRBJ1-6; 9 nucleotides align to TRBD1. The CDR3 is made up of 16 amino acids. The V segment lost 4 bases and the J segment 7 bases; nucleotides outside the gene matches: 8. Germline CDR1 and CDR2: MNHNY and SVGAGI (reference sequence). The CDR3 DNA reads TGTGCCAGCAGTTCACAGGGGGCGTCGTTGAATTCACCCCTCCACTTT. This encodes CASSSQGASLNSPLHF.

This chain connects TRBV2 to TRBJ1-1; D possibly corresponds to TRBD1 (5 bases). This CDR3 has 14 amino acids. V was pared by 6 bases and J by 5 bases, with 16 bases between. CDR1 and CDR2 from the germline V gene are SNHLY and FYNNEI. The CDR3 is CASRDQTVVTEAFF. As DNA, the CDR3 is TGTGCCAGCAGAGATCAGACAGTAGTGACTGAAGCTTTCTTT.

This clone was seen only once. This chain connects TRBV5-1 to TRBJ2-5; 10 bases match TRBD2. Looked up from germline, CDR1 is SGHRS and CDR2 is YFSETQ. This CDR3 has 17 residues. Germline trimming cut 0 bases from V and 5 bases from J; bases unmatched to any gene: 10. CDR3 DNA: TGCGCCAGCAGCTTGGTAGTAGCGGGGGGCCCTACTGAGACCCAGTACTTC. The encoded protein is CASSLVVAGGPTETQYF.

CDR3 DNA: TGTGCCAGCAGCGTGAACTACGAGCAGTACTTC. Protein sequence: CASSVNYEQYF. The V gene is TRBV5-6, the J gene TRBJ2-7; D call uncertain. V was pared by 4 bases and J by 3 bases, with 5 bases between. The CDR3 length is 11 residues. In germline, CDR1 is SGHDT, CDR2 YYEEEE.

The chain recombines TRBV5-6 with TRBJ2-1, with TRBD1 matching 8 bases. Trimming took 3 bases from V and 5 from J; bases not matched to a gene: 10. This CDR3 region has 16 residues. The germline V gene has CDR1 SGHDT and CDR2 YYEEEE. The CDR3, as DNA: TGTGCCAGCAGCTGGGCGTCGGACAGGGTGAACAATGAGCAGTTCTTC. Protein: CASSWASDRVNNEQFF.

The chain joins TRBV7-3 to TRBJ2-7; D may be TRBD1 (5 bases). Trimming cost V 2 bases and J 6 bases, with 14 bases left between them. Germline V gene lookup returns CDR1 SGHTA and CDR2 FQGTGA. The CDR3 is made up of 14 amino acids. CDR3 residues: CASSLSGQGSEQYF. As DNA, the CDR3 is TGTGCCAGCAGCTTATCGGGCCAGGGCAGCGAGCAGTACTTC.

CDR3 DNA: TGCAGCAGCGGGACAGGGGGCACTGAAGCTTTCTTT. Translation gives CSSGTGGTEAFF. The genes are TRBV29-1 and TRBJ1-1, with 11 bases identical to TRBD1. CDR3 length: 12 residues. Germline-derived CDR1 and CDR2 are SQVTM and ANQGSEA. V trimming: 8 bases; J trimming: 4 bases; junction bases outside the gene matches: 3.

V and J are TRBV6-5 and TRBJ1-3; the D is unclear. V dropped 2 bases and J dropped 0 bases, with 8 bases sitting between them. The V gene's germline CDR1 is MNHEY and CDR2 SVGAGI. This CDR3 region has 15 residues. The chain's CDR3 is CASSYMGFSGNTIYF. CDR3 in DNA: TGTGCCAGCAGTTACATGGGATTCTCTGGAAACACCATATATTTT.

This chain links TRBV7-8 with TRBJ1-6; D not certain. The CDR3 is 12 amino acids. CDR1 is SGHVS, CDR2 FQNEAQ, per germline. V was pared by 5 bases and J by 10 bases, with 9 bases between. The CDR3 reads CASSLSWSPLHF. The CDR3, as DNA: TGTGCCAGCAGCCTCTCTTGGTCACCCCTCCACTTT.

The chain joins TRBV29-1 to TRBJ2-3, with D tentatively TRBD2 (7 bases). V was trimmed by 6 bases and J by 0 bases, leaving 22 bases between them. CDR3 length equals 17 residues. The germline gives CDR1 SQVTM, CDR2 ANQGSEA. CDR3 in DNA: TGCAGCGTCTTGGGAGGGGGTTTCGATTTTAGCACAGATACGCAGTATTTT. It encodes CSVLGGGFDFSTDTQYF.

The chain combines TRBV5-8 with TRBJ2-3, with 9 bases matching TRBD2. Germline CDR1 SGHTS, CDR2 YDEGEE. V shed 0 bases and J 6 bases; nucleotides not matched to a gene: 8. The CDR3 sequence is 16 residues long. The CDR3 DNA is TGTGCCAGCAGCTTGGGACGCGGGGGGGACGTTGATACGCAGTATTTT. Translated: CASSLGRGGDVDTQYF. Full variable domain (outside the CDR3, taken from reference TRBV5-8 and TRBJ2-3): EAGVTQSPTHLIKTRGQQATLRCSPISGHTSVYWYQQALGLGLQFLLWYDEGEERNRGNFPPRFSGRQFPNYSSELNVNALELEDSALYLCASSLGRGGDVDTQYFGPGTRLTVL.

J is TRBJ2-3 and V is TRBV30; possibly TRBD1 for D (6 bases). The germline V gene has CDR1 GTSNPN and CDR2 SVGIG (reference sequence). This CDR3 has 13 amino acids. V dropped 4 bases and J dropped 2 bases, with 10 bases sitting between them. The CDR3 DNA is TGTGCCTGGAACAGGGTTCCCACAGATACGCAGTATTTT. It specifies CAWNRVPTDTQYF.

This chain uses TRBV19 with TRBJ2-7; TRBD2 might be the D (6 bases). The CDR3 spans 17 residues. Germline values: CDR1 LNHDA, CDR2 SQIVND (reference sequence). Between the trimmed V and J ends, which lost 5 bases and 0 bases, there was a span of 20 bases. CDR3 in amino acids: CASSPLRDRGSSYEQYF. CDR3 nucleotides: TGTGCCAGTAGTCCCCTCCGTGACCGGGGGAGCTCCTACGAGCAGTACTTC.

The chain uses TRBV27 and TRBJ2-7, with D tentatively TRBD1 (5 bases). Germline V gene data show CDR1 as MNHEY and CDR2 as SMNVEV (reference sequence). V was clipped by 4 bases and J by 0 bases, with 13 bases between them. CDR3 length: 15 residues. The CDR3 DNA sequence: TGTGCCAGCAGTTCCCGGTGGGGCCCCTCCTACGAGCAGTACTTC. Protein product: CASSSRWGPSYEQYF.

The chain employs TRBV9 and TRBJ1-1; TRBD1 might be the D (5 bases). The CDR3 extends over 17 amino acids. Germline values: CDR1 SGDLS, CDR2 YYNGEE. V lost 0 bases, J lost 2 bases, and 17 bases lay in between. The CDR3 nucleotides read TGTGCCAGCAGCGTAGCTACTTGGGGGACTGGAAACACTGAAGCTTTCTTT. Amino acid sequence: CASSVATWGTGNTEAFF.

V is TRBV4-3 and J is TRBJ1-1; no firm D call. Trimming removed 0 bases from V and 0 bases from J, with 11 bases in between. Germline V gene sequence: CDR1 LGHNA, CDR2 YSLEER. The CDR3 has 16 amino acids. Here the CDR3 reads CASSQDRGGLNTEAFF. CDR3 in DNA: TGCGCCAGCAGCCAAGATCGGGGAGGACTGAACACTGAAGCTTTCTTT.

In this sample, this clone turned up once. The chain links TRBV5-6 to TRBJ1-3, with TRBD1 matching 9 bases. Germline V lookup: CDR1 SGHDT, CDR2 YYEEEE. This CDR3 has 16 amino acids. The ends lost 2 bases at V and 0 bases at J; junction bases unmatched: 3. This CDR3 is CASSFRDRDSGNTIYF. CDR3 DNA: TGTGCCAGCAGCTTCCGGGACAGGGACTCTGGAAACACCATATATTTT. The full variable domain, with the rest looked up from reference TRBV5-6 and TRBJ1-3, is DAGVTQSPTHLIKTRGQQVTLRCSPKSGHDTVSWYQQALGQGPQFIFQYYEEEERQRGNFPDRFSGHQFPNYSSELNVNALLLGDSALYLCASSFRDRDSGNTIYFGEGSWLTVV.